This T cell receptor beta chain was captured in a study of T cell responses to AZD1222 COVID-19 vaccine. With regard to this clone: What it binds is not known.

Clones were read by immunoSEQ multiplex PCR, and TCRdb kept only the in-frame ones, dropping some. The data contain roughly 120,000 clones, around nine tenths of them singletons. Study outcomes and limitations: Possibly, clonal diversity was underestimated; donors were largely white British and included more females. A rise in Spike-specific TCR breadth and depth followed two AZD1222 doses. Unmutated variant regions are reportedly the target of nearly half of TCRs that are spike-specific.

After removal of 3 bases from V and 5 bases from J, the junction contained 9 bases not matched to a gene. The CDR3 extends over 15 amino acids. Germline V CDR1 and CDR2: SGHTA, FQGNSA. Sample: peripheral blood, taken 28 days after the second AZD1222 dose. The TCR comes from an adult who received the AZD1222 COVID-19 vaccine. The chain employs TRBV7-2 and TRBJ2-5; 7 nucleotides match TRBD1. In DNA form, the CDR3 reads TGTGCCAGCAGCTTTCTGCGAGGGGGCCTTGAGACCCAGTACTTC. Translating gives CASSFLRGGLETQYF.